A single sample gave rise to the 12 T cell receptor beta chains below, sequenced in a study of blood T cell repertoires in COVID-19. Some clones are missing from TCRdb's copy, which holds only in-frame ones; the method was immunoSEQ multiplex PCR. Counted here are 360,000 or so clones, around 90% occurring once; the ten biggest clones make up around 7%. Material: peripheral blood. Receptor source: a man aged 18-30 years with active or convalescent COVID-19.

The V gene is TRBV4-2, the J gene TRBJ2-1; 8 nucleotides line up with TRBD2. CDR3 length: 17 amino acids. J gave up 3 bases and V 0 bases, and 7 bases lay outside the gene matches. Germline V gene data show CDR1 as LGHNA and CDR2 as YNFKEQ. The CDR3 spells CASSQEAGGGIYNEQFF. Written as DNA, the CDR3 is TGTGCCAGCAGCCAAGAAGCGGGCGGGGGGATCTACAATGAGCAGTTCTTC.

This clone was seen a handful of times. This sequence joins TRBV18 and TRBJ2-1; 11 bases fit TRBD2. Germline-derived CDR1 and CDR2 are KGHSH and LQKENI. V lost 2 bases to trimming and J lost 6 bases; unmatched junction nucleotides: 0. The CDR3 extends over 14 amino acids. CDR3 amino acids: CASSPGLAGNEQFF. The CDR3 DNA follows: TGTGCCAGCTCACCAGGACTAGCGGGCAATGAGCAGTTCTTC.

The V gene is TRBV6-2 or TRBV6-3, the J gene TRBJ1-2, with D unresolved. The ends were cut back, 0 bases at V and 5 bases at J, with 7 bases in the middle. Germline values: CDR1 MNHEY, CDR2 SVGEGT. The CDR3 totals 13 residues. The CDR3 is CASSYSSSYGYTF. CDR3 DNA: TGTGCCAGCAGTTACTCGAGTTCTTATGGCTACACCTTC.

This chain joins TRBV5-3 and TRBJ1-4, with D tentatively TRBD1 (6 bases). TRBV5-3 is filed as an ORF, its function uncertain. This CDR3 region has 16 residues. V gave up 0 bases and J gave up 4 bases, with 13 bases separating them. The CDR3 DNA reads as TGTGCCAGAAGCTTGGAACAGGGTGGAGGTAATGAAAAACTGTTTTTT. It is translated as CARSLEQGGGNEKLFF.

J is TRBJ2-1 and V is TRBV7-3, with TRBD2 as a possible D gene (6 bases). CDR1 is SGHTA, CDR2 FQGTGA, per germline. V shed 4 bases and J shed 6 bases, with 16 bases lying between them. This CDR3 is 15 amino acids long. Here the CDR3 reads CASSSGTDLSNEQFF. In DNA form, the CDR3 reads TGTGCCAGCAGCTCCGGGACTGACCTTTCCAATGAGCAGTTCTTC.

V is TRBV4-3 and J is TRBJ2-7; 10 bases are a match to TRBD1. The CDR3 totals 18 residues. The germline gives CDR1 LGHNA, CDR2 YSLEER. V was clipped by 0 bases and J by 3 bases; unmatched bases: 11. The CDR3 here is CASSQEAGLGTGVYEQYF. The CDR3 DNA reads TGCGCCAGCAGCCAAGAGGCAGGTCTCGGGACAGGGGTCTACGAGCAGTACTTC.

The genes are TRBV4-3 and TRBJ2-1; weak D call: TRBD1 (5 bases). V was shortened by 1 base and J by 10 bases, with 17 bases between the two germline ends. Germline values: CDR1 LGHNA, CDR2 YSLEER. This CDR3 has 15 amino acids. The CDR3 protein is CASSQADLKKGEQFF. In DNA, the CDR3 is TGCGCCAGCAGCCAAGCCGACTTGAAAAAGGGGGAGCAGTTCTTC.

The V and J genes are TRBV19 and TRBJ2-2; no clear D gene. The CDR3 is 16 amino acids. V gave up 0 bases and J gave up 1 base, with 9 bases separating them. The germline V gene has CDR1 LNHDA and CDR2 SQIVND (reference sequence). The CDR3 loop reads CASSIDWSVNTGELFF. The CDR3 DNA reads TGTGCCAGTAGTATAGATTGGTCGGTGAACACCGGGGAGCTGTTTTTT.

This chain connects TRBV5-1 to TRBJ2-5; D is perhaps TRBD1 (5 bases). Trimming stripped 0 bases from V and 5 bases from J, with 5 bases between. The germline gives CDR1 SGHRS, CDR2 YFSETQ. This CDR3 has 12 residues. Written as DNA, the CDR3 is TGCGCCAGCAGCTTGGAGGGGGAGACCCAGTACTTC. It translates to CASSLEGETQYF.

V usage is TRBV12-3 or TRBV12-4 and J usage is TRBJ2-7; possibly TRBD1 for D (5 bases). The CDR3 runs to 13 residues. Trimming shortened V by 2 bases and J by 1 base, and 6 bases separated the two germline ends. CDR3 loop: CASSLTGSYEQYF. The CDR3 DNA is TGTGCCAGCAGTTTAACAGGATCCTACGAGCAGTACTTC.

The chain recombines TRBV4-2 with TRBJ1-2; maybe TRBD1 (6 bases). The germline CDR1 and CDR2 sequences are LGHNA and YNFKEQ. The ends were cut back, 1 base at V and 0 bases at J, with 9 bases in the middle. The CDR3 runs to 15 residues. The CDR3 coding sequence is TGTGCCAGCAGCCAAGGCCGGACAGCTAACTATGGCTACACCTTC. Translation gives CASSQGRTANYGYTF.

V is TRBV4-3 and J is TRBJ2-7, with 8 bases identical to TRBD1. J gave up 4 bases and V 1 base, and 6 bases lay outside the gene matches. In germline, CDR1 is LGHNA, CDR2 YSLEER. The CDR3 contains 15 residues. CDR3 nucleotides: TGCGCCAGCAGCCAAGGGTCAGGGGGCGCTTACGAGCAGTACTTC. Translated, it gives CASSQGSGGAYEQYF.